Following are 26 T cell receptor beta chains from one sample sequenced in a study of blood T cell repertoires in COVID-19. Sequenced by immunoSEQ multiplex PCR; TCRdb stores in-frame clones only, minus some. The repertoire holds about 350,000 clones, around nine tenths seen once, with over 1% in the top ten. The sequencing sample was made of PBMCs or T cells enriched from blood (not recorded which). The receptor source for this set is a woman in her 30s who had been exposed to COVID-19.

The chain is built from TRBV6-1 and TRBJ2-6, with TRBD1 matching over 8 bases. This CDR3 region has 18 residues. The V gene end was trimmed by 4 bases and the J gene end by 0 bases; junction bases not matched to a gene: 8. In germline, CDR1 is MNHNS, CDR2 SASEGT. The CDR3 is CASSVTGEAFSGANVLTF. CDR3 nucleotides: TGTGCCAGCAGTGTGACAGGGGAAGCCTTCTCTGGGGCCAACGTCCTGACTTTC.

In this sample, this clone turned up once. This chain joins TRBV5-6 and TRBJ1-5, with D hard to call. The CDR3 contains 14 residues. Germline V lookup: CDR1 SGHDT, CDR2 YYEEEE. The ends were cut back, 0 bases at V and 9 bases at J, with 13 bases in the middle. DNA for the CDR3: TGTGCCAGCAGCTTGGATGGAGGGCTGGGGCCCCAGCATTTT. It specifies CASSLDGGLGPQHF.

The rearrangement links TRBV9 to TRBJ2-3, with TRBD2 identical over 9 bases. Trimming removed 7 bases from V and 4 bases from J; junction bases left unmatched: 13. Germline assignment: CDR1 SGDLS and CDR2 YYNGEE. The CDR3 spans 16 residues. This CDR3 reads CASGRPVAGVADTQYF. DNA for the CDR3: TGTGCCAGCGGCAGACCCGTAGCGGGAGTCGCAGATACGCAGTATTTT.

The V and J genes are TRBV7-6 and TRBJ2-7; 11 bases are a match to TRBD2. J was trimmed by 5 bases and V by 5 bases; bases with no gene match: 8. The CDR3 runs 15 residues. Germline lookup yields CDR1 SGHVS and CDR2 FNYEAQ. The CDR3 nucleotides are TGTGCCAGCAGCCCTGCCGGGACTAGCGGACACGAGCAGTACTTC. The encoded protein is CASSPAGTSGHEQYF.

The gene calls are TRBV3-1 (or the pseudogene TRBV3-2) and TRBJ2-3, with D maybe TRBD2 (6 bases). Germline V gene sequence: CDR1 LGHDT, CDR2 YNNKEL (reference sequence). Trimming took off 1 base at V and 10 bases at J, with 21 bases between the two ends. This CDR3 spans 16 amino acids. CDR3 nucleotide sequence: TGTGCCAGCAGCCAAGGAAACGGGGGATTCCATAGGTCGCAGTATTTT. Encoded protein: CASSQGNGGFHRSQYF.

The V and J genes are TRBV30 and TRBJ1-3, with unresolved D. Trimming pared 3 bases from V and 2 bases from J, leaving 5 bases between. This CDR3 contains 12 residues. Germline V gives CDR1 GTSNPN, CDR2 SVGIG (reference sequence). The CDR3 DNA follows: TGTGCCTGGAGGGAGGCTGGAAACACCATATATTTT. Its protein is CAWREAGNTIYF.

The chain's CDR3 is CASSSAGTGAFDTQYF. DNA of the CDR3: TGTGCCAGCTCATCGGCCGGGACAGGGGCGTTCGATACGCAGTATTTT. V gene TRBV18 combines with J gene TRBJ2-3, with TRBD1 matching 10 bases. J lost 6 bases, V lost 5 bases, and 11 bases had no gene match. The CDR3 has 16 residues. The germline gives CDR1 KGHSH, CDR2 LQKENI.

This chain connects TRBV30 to TRBJ1-1, with D possibly matching TRBD1 (6 bases). With 2 bases removed from V and 7 bases from J, the gap between germline ends came to 11 bases. This CDR3 comprises 12 residues. In germline, CDR1 is GTSNPN, CDR2 SVGIG (reference sequence). In DNA, the CDR3 is TGTGCCTGGAGTTACAGGGCCCGTGAAGCTTTCTTT. As protein: CAWSYRAREAFF.

This clone is a singleton in its sample. The chain links TRBV6-6 to TRBJ2-7; TRBD2 aligns across 7 bases. V gave up 5 bases and J gave up 5 bases; unmatched junction bases: 9. The CDR3 spans 14 residues. Germline values: CDR1 MNHNY, CDR2 SVGAGI (reference sequence). CDR3 region: CASSLPQGGHEQYF. DNA for the CDR3: TGTGCCAGCAGTCTGCCCCAGGGAGGGCACGAGCAGTACTTC.

The genes are TRBV18 and TRBJ2-1, with 12 positions matching TRBD2. The CDR3 spans 16 residues. J was trimmed by 5 bases and V by 2 bases; bases with no gene match: 4. Germline loops: CDR1 KGHSH, CDR2 LQKENI. CDR3 sequence reads: CASSPWTSGDNNEQFF. CDR3 nucleotides: TGTGCCAGCTCACCATGGACTAGCGGGGATAACAATGAGCAGTTCTTC.

About this clone itself: Additional DNA sequences in this sample encode the identical CDR3. This chain joins TRBV6-5 and TRBJ2-1; tentatively, D is TRBD2 (6 bases). CDR3 size: 16 residues. V was pared by 2 bases and J by 0 bases, with 11 bases between. Per germline, CDR1 MNHEY and CDR2 SVGAGI. The chain's CDR3 is CASSYGLTSSYNEQFF. The CDR3, as DNA: TGTGCCAGCAGTTACGGACTAACGAGCTCCTACAATGAGCAGTTCTTC.

The J gene is TRBJ2-6, the V gene TRBV30; 7 bases agree with TRBD1. Germline V CDR1 and CDR2: GTSNPN, SVGIG (reference sequence). This CDR3 comprises 18 residues. The V and J ends lost 3 bases and 2 bases, in that order; junction bases with no gene match: 13. Here the CDR3 reads CAWSPRGQFHTGANVLTF. The CDR3 region has the DNA TGTGCCTGGAGCCCAAGGGGACAGTTTCATACTGGGGCCAACGTCCTGACTTTC. Filled out from reference TRBV30 and TRBJ2-6, the complete variable domain reads SQTIHQWPATLVQPVGSPLSLECTVEGTSNPNLYWYRQAAGRGLQLLFYSVGIGQISSEVPQNLSASRPQDRQFILSSKKLLLSDSGFYLCAWSPRGQFHTGANVLTFGAGSRLTVL.

This CDR3 reads CASSLRPGHQSSGANVLTF. The CDR3 DNA reads TGCGCCAGCAGCTTGCGTCCGGGACACCAGAGCTCTGGGGCCAACGTCCTGACTTTC. The chain employs TRBV5-1 and TRBJ2-6; D is perhaps TRBD1 (6 bases). Germline V gene lookup returns CDR1 SGHRS and CDR2 YFSETQ. The CDR3 loop spans 19 amino acids. V lost 1 base to trimming and J lost 0 bases, with 17 bases between them. The full variable domain, in which reference TRBV5-1 and TRBJ2-6 provide the parts outside the CDR3, is KAGVTQTPRYLIKTRGQQVTLSCSPISGHRSVSWYQQTPGQGLQFLFEYFSETQRNKGNFPGRFSGRQFSNSRSEMNVSTLELGDSALYLCASSLRPGHQSSGANVLTFGAGSRLTVL.

This rearrangement joins TRBV23-1 to TRBJ2-3, with a possible D match to TRBD2 (6 bases). TRBV23-1 is reported as an ORF; its role is uncertain. CDR3 length equals 16 residues. The V and J ends lost 2 bases and 0 bases respectively, with 12 bases between them. The CDR3 DNA follows: TGCGCCAGCAGTCAACAGCCGGGACTTAGCACAGATACGCAGTATTTT. It codes for CASSQQPGLSTDTQYF.

For the CDR3, the DNA is TGTGCCAGCAGCCTTACAACCTCGGGAACCCATAATTCACCCCTCCACTTT. Protein: CASSLTTSGTHNSPLHF. The chain couples TRBV7-2 to TRBJ1-6; D not resolved. CDR1 and CDR2 from the germline V gene are SGHTA and FQGNSA. V was cut by 5 bases and J by 5 bases, with 19 bases left in between. CDR3 length: 17 amino acids.

CDR3 amino acids: CASSRLAGGEQYF. DNA for the CDR3: TGTGCCAGCAGTCGACTAGCGGGAGGGGAGCAGTACTTC. The genes are TRBV12-3 or TRBV12-4 and TRBJ2-7; 14 bases fit TRBD2. The length of the CDR3 is 13 residues. V shed 5 bases and J 7 bases; nucleotides not matched to a gene: 1.

V usage is TRBV4-2 and J usage is TRBJ1-5; D gene uncertain. Germline values: CDR1 LGHNA, CDR2 YNFKEQ. The CDR3 has 13 amino acids. Trimming took off 0 bases at V and 5 bases at J, with 5 bases between the two ends. CDR3 in amino acids: CASSQEWHQPQHF. In DNA form, the CDR3 reads TGTGCCAGCAGCCAAGAGTGGCATCAGCCCCAGCATTTT.

Concerning this clone itself: In the same sample, other DNA sequences code for this CDR3. The chain couples TRBV6-5 to TRBJ2-2, with 7 bases aligning to TRBD1. Looked up from germline, CDR1 is MNHEY and CDR2 is SVGAGI. CDR3 length: 15 amino acids. J was trimmed by 5 bases and V by 4 bases; bases with no gene match: 7. CDR3 in DNA: TGTGCCAGCAGTTTTCGACAGGGAAGGACCGGGGAGCTGTTTTTT. Translation: CASSFRQGRTGELFF.

The chain carries TRBV9 and TRBJ1-4; D not certain. The germline gives CDR1 SGDLS, CDR2 YYNGEE. V lost 0 bases, J lost 3 bases, and 9 bases lay in between. The CDR3 is made up of 15 amino acids. The CDR3 sequence: CASSVGGRPNEKLFF. The DNA of the CDR3 is TGTGCCAGCAGCGTAGGAGGTAGGCCTAATGAAAAACTGTTTTTT.

The chain employs TRBV7-8 and TRBJ2-1; 8 nucleotides agree with TRBD2. Germline V gene lookup returns CDR1 SGHVS and CDR2 FQNEAQ. This CDR3 region has 15 residues. The V gene end was trimmed by 4 bases and the J gene end by 5 bases; junction bases not matched to a gene: 7. The CDR3 loop reads CASSSSGSRDNEQFF. CDR3 coding DNA: TGTGCCAGCAGCTCAAGCGGGAGCCGGGACAATGAGCAGTTCTTC. Based on the CDR3 plus reference TRBV7-8 and TRBJ2-1, the full variable domain is GAGVSQSPRYKVAKRGQDVALRCDPISGHVSLFWYQQALGQGPEFLTYFQNEAQLDKSGLPSDRFFAERPEGSVSTLKIQRTQQEDSAVYLCASSSSGSRDNEQFFGPGTRLTVL.

This clone was picked up one time. CDR3 protein: CASSLLAGAYNEQFF. CDR3 DNA sequence: TGTGCCAGCAGCCTACTAGCGGGAGCTTACAATGAGCAGTTCTTC. V usage is TRBV14 and J usage is TRBJ2-1; 11 nucleotides match TRBD2. CDR1 is SGHDN, CDR2 FVKESK, per germline. The CDR3 is 15 residues long. J was trimmed by 4 bases and V by 4 bases; bases with no gene match: 3.

As concerns this clone: A read error may account for a junction end that differs from germline. The CDR3 DNA follows: TGTGCTAGCAGCTTAGCTTGGGGGGGGCAAGAGACCCAGTACTTC. This sequence encodes CASSLAWGGQETQYF. The V call is TRBV7-7, the J call TRBJ2-5, with TRBD2 identical over 7 bases. This CDR3 comprises 15 residues. Germline V gives CDR1 SSHAT, CDR2 FNYEAQ (reference sequence).

This clone was found once. The chain combines TRBV15 with TRBJ2-3; 10 bases agree with TRBD2. Germline V gives CDR1 LNHNV, CDR2 YYDKDF (reference sequence). V was pared by 11 bases and J by 3 bases, with 8 bases of the junction left unmatched. The CDR3 consists of 14 residues. CDR3 sequence (DNA): TGTGCCTGCAGAGCGGGAGGGCCGACAGATACGCAGTATTTT. This codes for CACRAGGPTDTQYF.

The genes are TRBV29-1 and TRBJ2-7, with 7 bases lining up with TRBD2. Germline-derived CDR1 and CDR2 are SQVTM and ANQGSEA. CDR3 size: 12 residues. V shed 7 bases, J shed 4 bases, and the junction held 7 bases outside the gene matches. CDR3 sequence (DNA): TGCAGCGCGGGCGGGAGTTATTACGAGCAGTACTTC. It codes for CSAGGSYYEQYF.

V usage is TRBV5-1 and J usage is TRBJ1-1; unclear D gene. Trimming left V 2 bases short and J 1 base short, with 6 bases between. The CDR3 consists of 13 residues. Germline-derived CDR1 and CDR2 are SGHRS and YFSETQ. DNA for the CDR3: TGCGCCAGCAGCTTTTCAGAGAACACTGAAGCTTTCTTT. Residues: CASSFSENTEAFF. The variable domain in full, with the rest retrieved from reference TRBV5-1 and TRBJ1-1, is KAGVTQTPRYLIKTRGQQVTLSCSPISGHRSVSWYQQTPGQGLQFLFEYFSETQRNKGNFPGRFSGRQFSNSRSEMNVSTLELGDSALYLCASSFSENTEAFFGQGTRLTVV.

V and J are TRBV20-1 and TRBJ1-2, with 11 bases identical to TRBD1. V trimming: 3 bases; J trimming: 4 bases; junction bases outside the gene matches: 16. The CDR3 is 18 residues long. Germline V gives CDR1 DFQATT, CDR2 SNEGSKA (reference sequence). This CDR3 reads CSASRDRGRYLHPYGYTF. The CDR3 nucleotides read TGCAGTGCTAGTAGGGACAGGGGGAGGTACCTGCATCCCTATGGCTACACCTTC.